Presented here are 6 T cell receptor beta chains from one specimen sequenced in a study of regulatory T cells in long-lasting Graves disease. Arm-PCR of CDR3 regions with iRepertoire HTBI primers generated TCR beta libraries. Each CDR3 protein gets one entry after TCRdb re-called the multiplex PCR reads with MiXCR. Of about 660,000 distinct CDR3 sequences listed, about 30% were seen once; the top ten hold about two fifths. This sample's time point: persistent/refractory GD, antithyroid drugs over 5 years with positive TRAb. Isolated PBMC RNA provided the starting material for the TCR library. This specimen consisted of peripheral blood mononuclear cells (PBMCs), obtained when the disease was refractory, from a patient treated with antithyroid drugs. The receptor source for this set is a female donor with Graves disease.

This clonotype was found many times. The CDR3 DNA reads TGTGCCAGCTCACGCCAGGGAGACTATGGCTACACCTTC. Protein sequence: CASSRQGDYGYTF. The J gene is TRBJ1-2, the V gene TRBV2; possible D gene TRBD1, 5 bases. Germline CDR1 is SNHLY and CDR2 is FYNNEI. This CDR3 is built from 13 residues. V was shortened by 8 bases and J by 3 bases, with 13 bases between the two germline ends. The whole variable domain, filled in from reference TRBV2 and TRBJ1-2, reads EPEVTQTPSHQVTQMGQEVILRCVPISNHLYFYWYRQILGQKVEFLVSFYNNEISEKSEIFDDQFSVERPDGSNFTLKIRSTKLEDSAMYFCASSRQGDYGYTFGSGTRLTVV.

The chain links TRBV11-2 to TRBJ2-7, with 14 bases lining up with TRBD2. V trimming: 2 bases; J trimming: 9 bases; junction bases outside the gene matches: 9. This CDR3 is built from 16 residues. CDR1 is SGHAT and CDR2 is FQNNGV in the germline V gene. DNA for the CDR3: TGTGCCAGCAGCTTAAATCCGGGACTAGCGGGAGCGGGGCAGTACTTC. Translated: CASSLNPGLAGAGQYF.

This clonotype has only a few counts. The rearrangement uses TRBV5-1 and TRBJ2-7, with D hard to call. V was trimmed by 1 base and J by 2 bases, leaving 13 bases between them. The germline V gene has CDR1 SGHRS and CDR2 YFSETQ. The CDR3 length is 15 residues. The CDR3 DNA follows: TGCGCCAGCAGCTTGAAGTTCGACTTTACCTACGAGCAGTACTTC. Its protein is CASSLKFDFTYEQYF.

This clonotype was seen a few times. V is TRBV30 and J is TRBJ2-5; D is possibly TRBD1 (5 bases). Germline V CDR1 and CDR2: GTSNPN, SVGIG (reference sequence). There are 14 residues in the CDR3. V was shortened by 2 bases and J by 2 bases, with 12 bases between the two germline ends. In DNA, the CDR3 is TGTGCCTGGAGTAGGGGAAACGGACAAGAGACCCAGTACTTC. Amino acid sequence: CAWSRGNGQETQYF.

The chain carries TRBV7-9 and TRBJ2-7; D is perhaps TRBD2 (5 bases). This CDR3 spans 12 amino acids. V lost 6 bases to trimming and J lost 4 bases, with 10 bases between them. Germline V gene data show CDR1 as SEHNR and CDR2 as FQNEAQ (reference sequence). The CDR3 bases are TGTGCCAGCAGTAACGGCGGGTACGAGCAGTACTTC. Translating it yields CASSNGGYEQYF.

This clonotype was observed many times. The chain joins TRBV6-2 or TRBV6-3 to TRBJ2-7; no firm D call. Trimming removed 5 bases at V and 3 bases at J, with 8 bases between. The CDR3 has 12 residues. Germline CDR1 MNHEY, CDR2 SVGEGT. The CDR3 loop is CASSAWGYEQYF. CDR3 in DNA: TGTGCCAGCAGTGCTTGGGGCTACGAGCAGTACTTC.